This T cell receptor beta chain was recorded in a study of shared clonotypes between healthy human individuals. Study-level background: In total, the donors were a couple of women and a few men aged 18 to 49.

Regarding the study as a whole: Naive subsets usually exceeded memory subsets in estimated richness. Across a few donors, naive CD4 shared around 5.4%, naive CD8 about 3.2%, memory CD4 about 2.4%, memory CD8 0.4%.

CD45RO negativity and positive selection for CCR7 defined naive CD8 cells, a population that excluded terminally differentiated effector memory CD45RA+ cells. Every donor, a Caucasian adult, lived in Nashville, Tennessee. Comment on this clone: Its antigen is undetermined. In the same sample, other DNA sequences code for this CDR3.

Profiled with immunoSEQ multiplex PCR; TCRdb holds only in-frame clones, not every one. The sample carries hundreds of thousands of clones, 95% to 97% recorded once. The V gene's germline CDR1 is MNHEY and CDR2 SMNVEV (reference sequence). Trimming removed 3 bases from V and 4 bases from J, with 13 bases in between. This CDR3 is built from 14 residues. The receptor was isolated from a young woman in good health. What was sequenced was naive CD8+ T cells sorted from blood. The rearrangement joins TRBV27 to TRBJ2-7; D is possibly TRBD1 (6 bases). DNA of the CDR3: TGTGCCAGCAGTTTGGTGGGGGCTGGATACGAGCAGTACTTC. It codes for CASSLVGAGYEQYF.